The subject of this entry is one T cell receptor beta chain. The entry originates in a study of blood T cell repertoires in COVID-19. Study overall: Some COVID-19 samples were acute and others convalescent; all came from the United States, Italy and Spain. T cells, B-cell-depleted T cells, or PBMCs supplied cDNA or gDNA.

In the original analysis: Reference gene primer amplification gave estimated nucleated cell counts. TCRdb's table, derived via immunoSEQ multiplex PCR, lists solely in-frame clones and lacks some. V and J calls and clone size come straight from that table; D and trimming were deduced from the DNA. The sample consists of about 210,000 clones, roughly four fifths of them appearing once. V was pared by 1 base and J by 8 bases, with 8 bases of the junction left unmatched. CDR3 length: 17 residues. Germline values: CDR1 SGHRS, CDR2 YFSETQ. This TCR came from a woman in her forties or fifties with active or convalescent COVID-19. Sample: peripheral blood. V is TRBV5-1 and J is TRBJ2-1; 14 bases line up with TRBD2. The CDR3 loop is CASSLRLAGGPKDEQFF. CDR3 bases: TGCGCCAGCAGCTTGCGACTAGCGGGGGGGCCTAAGGATGAGCAGTTCTTC.